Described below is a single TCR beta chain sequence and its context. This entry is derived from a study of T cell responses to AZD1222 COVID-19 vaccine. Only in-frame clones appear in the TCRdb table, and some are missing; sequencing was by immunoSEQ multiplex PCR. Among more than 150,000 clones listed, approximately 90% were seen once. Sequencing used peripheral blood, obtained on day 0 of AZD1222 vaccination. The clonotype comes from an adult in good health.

This CDR3 reads CASSEWGAQPQHF. CDR3 sequence (DNA): TGTGCCAGCAGTGAGTGGGGTGCTCAGCCCCAGCATTTT. V is TRBV25-1 and J is TRBJ1-5; D not certain. V was pared by 3 bases and J by 6 bases, with 9 bases between. The CDR3 is 13 residues long. Germline V gives CDR1 MGHDK, CDR2 SYGVNS.